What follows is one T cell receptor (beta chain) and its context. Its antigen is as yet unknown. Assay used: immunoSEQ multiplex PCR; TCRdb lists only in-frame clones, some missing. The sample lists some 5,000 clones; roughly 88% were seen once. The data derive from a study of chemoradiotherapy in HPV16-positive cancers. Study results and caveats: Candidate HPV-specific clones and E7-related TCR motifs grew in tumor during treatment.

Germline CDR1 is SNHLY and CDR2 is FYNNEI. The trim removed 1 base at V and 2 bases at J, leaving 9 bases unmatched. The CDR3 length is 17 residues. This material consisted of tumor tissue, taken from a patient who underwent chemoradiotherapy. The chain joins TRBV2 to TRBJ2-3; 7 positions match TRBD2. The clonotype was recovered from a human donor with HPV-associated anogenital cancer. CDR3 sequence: CASSEGSSGPNTDTQYF. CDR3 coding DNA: TGTGCCAGCAGTGAAGGTTCTAGCGGACCTAACACAGATACGCAGTATTTT.